This T cell receptor beta chain appears in the sequencing data of a study of spatial heterogeneity in lung cancer. This clonotype was seen at least ten times. Trimming took 0 bases from V and 13 from J; bases not matched to a gene: 5. Germline V CDR1 and CDR2: WSHSY, SAAADI. This CDR3 is 14 amino acids long. Time point indicated: blood at routine non-recurrence follow-up after resection. TCRdb re-analysed the 5' RACE reads in MiXCR, keeping a single row per CDR3 protein. The profile shows around 25,000 distinct CDR3 sequences, about 9.8% of them singletons. The source was PBMCs, collected at follow-up. The chain uses TRBV10-2 and TRBJ2-1; 11 positions agree with TRBD2. This clonotype was obtained from a male donor with early-stage non-small cell lung cancer. Here the CDR3 reads CASSESVAGGPQFF. The CDR3 DNA follows: TGCGCCAGCAGTGAGTCCGTAGCGGGGGGGCCACAGTTCTTC.